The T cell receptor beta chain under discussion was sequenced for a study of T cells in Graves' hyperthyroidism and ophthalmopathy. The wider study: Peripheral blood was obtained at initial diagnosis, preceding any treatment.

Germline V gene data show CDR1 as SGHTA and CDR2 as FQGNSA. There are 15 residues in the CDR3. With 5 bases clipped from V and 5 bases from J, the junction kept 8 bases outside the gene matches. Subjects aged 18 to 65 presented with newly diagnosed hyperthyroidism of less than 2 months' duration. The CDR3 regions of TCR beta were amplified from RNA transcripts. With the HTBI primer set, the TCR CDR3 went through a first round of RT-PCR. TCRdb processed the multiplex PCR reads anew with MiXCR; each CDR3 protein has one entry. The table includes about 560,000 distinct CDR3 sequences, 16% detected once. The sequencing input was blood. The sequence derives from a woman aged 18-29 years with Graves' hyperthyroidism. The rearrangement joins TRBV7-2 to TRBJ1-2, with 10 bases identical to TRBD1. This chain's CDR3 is CASSLDRGRTYGYTF. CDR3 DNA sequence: TGTGCCAGCAGCCTAGACAGGGGGCGTACGTATGGCTACACCTTC.